This T cell receptor (beta chain) was sequenced during a study of radiotherapy plus CTLA-4 blockade in lung cancer. Focal radiation and CTLA-4 blockade (ipilimumab) were tested in chemo-refractory metastatic non-small-cell lung cancer patients. Notes on this clone: What it recognizes is unknown.

CDR3 length: 16 amino acids. V lost 5 bases, J lost 2 bases, and 16 bases lay in between. Per germline, CDR1 MNHNY and CDR2 SVGAGI (reference sequence). Generated by immunoSEQ multiplex PCR, the TCRdb table keeps only in-frame clones and is missing some. This table holds about 41,000 clones, 65% to 85% found once. Broader study findings: Early shifts in blood T cell clones, with interferon-beta, reportedly predicted response best.

The chain carries TRBV6-6 and TRBJ2-4; D is perhaps TRBD1 or TRBD2 (6 bases each). This TCR was sampled from a human donor with non-small cell lung cancer who had stable disease on radiotherapy plus ipilimumab. The sequencing here drew on peripheral blood, taken from a patient treated with radiotherapy plus ipilimumab. The CDR3 loop is CASSPRGRVSKNIQYF. DNA for the CDR3: TGTGCCAGCAGTCCTCGGGGGCGCGTCTCCAAAAACATTCAGTACTTC.